This T cell receptor (beta chain) appears in the sequencing data of a study of shared clonotypes between healthy human individuals. Germline V CDR1 and CDR2: MDHEN, SYDVKM. The CDR3 consists of 15 residues. J lost 3 bases, V lost 5 bases, and 9 bases had no gene match. Naivety among CD8 cells was defined by CD45RO negativity and positive CCR7 selection, thereby excluding terminally differentiated effector memory CD45RA+ cells. Produced via immunoSEQ multiplex PCR; TCRdb's table is partial and in-frame only. The sample lists about 610,000 clones; 90% to 97% were seen once. The chain recombines TRBV28 with TRBJ2-7, with 8 bases matching TRBD1. The TCR comes from a woman in her thirties in good health. The sample consisted of naive CD8+ T cells sorted from blood. CDR3 protein: CASSETGDGFYEQYF. In DNA, the CDR3 is TGTGCCAGCAGTGAGACAGGGGACGGTTTCTACGAGCAGTACTTC.